Here is one TCR beta chain with its context. The entry originates in a study of blood T cell dynamics during melanoma immunotherapy. Study background: Patients with metastatic melanoma got pembrolizumab or nivolumab-ipilimumab as first-line care.

This CDR3 is built from 14 residues. Germline V CDR1 and CDR2: SEHNR, FQNEAQ (reference sequence). Trimming took off 3 bases at V and 3 bases at J, with 8 bases between the two ends. Produced via immunoSEQ multiplex PCR; TCRdb's table is partial and in-frame only. The table records over 8,000 clones, 75% to 90% of them present only once. As for time point: week 3, after first cycle of checkpoint inhibitor. Sampling occurred pretreatment (T0) and at week 3 (W3), after cycle one of checkpoint blockade. This rearrangement joins TRBV7-9 to TRBJ2-2, with unresolved D. The TCR sequence derives from a human donor with melanoma. The specimen comprised blood, sampled from a patient treated with checkpoint blockade. The CDR3 DNA reads as TGTGCCAGCAGCTTGGTATCTCACACCGGGGAGCTGTTTTTT. Its protein is CASSLVSHTGELFF.